This T cell receptor (beta chain) was observed in a study of blood T cell repertoires in COVID-19. Overall study: Samples representing acute and convalescent COVID-19 were sourced from the United States, Italy and Spain.

The V gene's germline CDR1 is SGHDT and CDR2 YYEEEE. V trimming: 5 bases; J trimming: 7 bases; junction bases outside the gene matches: 4. CDR3 length: 12 amino acids. Sequenced by immunoSEQ multiplex PCR; TCRdb stores in-frame clones only, minus some. The data show around 190,000 clones, roughly nine tenths seen once. Material: peripheral blood. The receptor comes from a man aged 18 to 35 who had recovered from COVID-19. The J gene is TRBJ1-1, the V gene TRBV5-6; 8 bases line up with TRBD1. The CDR3 reads CASRPTGGEAFF. The CDR3 DNA sequence: TGTGCCAGCAGGCCCACAGGGGGTGAAGCTTTCTTT.